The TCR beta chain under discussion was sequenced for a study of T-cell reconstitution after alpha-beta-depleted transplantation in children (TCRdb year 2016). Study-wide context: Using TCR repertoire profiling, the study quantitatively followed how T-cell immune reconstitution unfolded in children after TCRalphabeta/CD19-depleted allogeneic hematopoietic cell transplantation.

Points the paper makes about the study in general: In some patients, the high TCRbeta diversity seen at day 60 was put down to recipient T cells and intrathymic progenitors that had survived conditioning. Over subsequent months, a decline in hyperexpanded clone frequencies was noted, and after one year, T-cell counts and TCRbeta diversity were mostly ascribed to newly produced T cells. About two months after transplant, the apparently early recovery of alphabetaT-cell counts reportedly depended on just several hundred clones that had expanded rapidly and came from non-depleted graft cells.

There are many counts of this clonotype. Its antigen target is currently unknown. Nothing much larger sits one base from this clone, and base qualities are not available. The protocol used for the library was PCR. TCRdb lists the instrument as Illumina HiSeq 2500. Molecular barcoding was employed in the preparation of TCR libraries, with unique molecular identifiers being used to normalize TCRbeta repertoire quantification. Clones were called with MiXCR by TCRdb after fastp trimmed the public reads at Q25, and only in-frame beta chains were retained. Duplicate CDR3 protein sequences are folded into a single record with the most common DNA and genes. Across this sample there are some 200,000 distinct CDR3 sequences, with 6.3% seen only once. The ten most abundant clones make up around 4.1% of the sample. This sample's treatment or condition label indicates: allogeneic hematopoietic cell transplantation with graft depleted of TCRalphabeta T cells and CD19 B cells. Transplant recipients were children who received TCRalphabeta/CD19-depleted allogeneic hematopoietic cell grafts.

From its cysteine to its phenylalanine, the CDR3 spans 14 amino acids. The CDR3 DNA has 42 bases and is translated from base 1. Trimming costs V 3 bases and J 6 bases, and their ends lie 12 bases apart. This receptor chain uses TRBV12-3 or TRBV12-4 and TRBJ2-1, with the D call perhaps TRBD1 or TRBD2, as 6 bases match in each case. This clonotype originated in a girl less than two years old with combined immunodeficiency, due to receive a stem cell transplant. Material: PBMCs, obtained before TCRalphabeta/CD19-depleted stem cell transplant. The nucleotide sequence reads TGTGCCAGCAGTTTTAGTAGGGGGGCCAATGAGCAGTTCTTC. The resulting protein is CASSFSRGANEQFF.